A selection of T cell receptor beta chains follows, all from one sample in a study of PD-1 blockade in classical Hodgkin lymphoma. Using immunoSEQ multiplex PCR, the repertoire was profiled, and TCRdb retains in-frame clones only, with some absent. The sample yields just under 100,000 clones, 75% to 90% seen once. Source: peripheral blood mononuclear cells (PBMCs), taken at baseline. The source of these receptors is a human donor with classical Hodgkin lymphoma. Each CDR3 is given with its conserved first and last residue. D genes are given only for firm matches. Only some rows state a clone size, as once, few, many or a class for expanded clones.

TGTGCCAGCACCCCGCAGGGACACAACTCCTACGAGCAGTACTTC,CASTPQGHNSYEQYF,TRBJ2-7,-,TRBV27,-,15
TGTGCCAGCAGCAACCGGGACATGGGATACGAGCAGTACTTC,CASSNRDMGYEQYF,TRBJ2-7,-,TRBV5-4,-,14
TGTGCCATCAGTGAGGGTCAGGGGGCGAGTCAGCCCCAGCATTTT,CAISEGQGASQPQHF,TRBJ1-5,-,TRBV10-3,TRBD1,15
TGTGCCAGCAGCTTGGAGGGAGCGGGAGGGATCTACAATGAGCAGTTCTTC,CASSLEGAGGIYNEQFF,TRBJ2-1,-,TRBV5-4,TRBD2,17
TGTGCCAGCAGCTTAACCGCCGCAGGGGGAGGCTACACCTTC,CASSLTAAGGGYTF,TRBJ1-2,-,TRBV5-5,TRBD1,14
TGTGCCAGCGGAACCTACGAGCAGTACTTC,CASGTYEQYF,TRBJ2-7,once,TRBV28,-,10
TGTGCCAGCAGTGAAGCCGGGAGGGATACGCAGTATTTT,CASSEAGRDTQYF,TRBJ2-3,-,TRBV6-1,TRBD2,13
TGTGCCATCAAGGGGGGGGCAACTAATGAAAAACTGTTTTTT,CAIKGGATNEKLFF,TRBJ1-4,-,TRBV10-3,-,14
TGTGCCAGCAGCGTAGTGGAGGTAGATACGCAGTATTTT,CASSVVEVDTQYF,TRBJ2-3,-,TRBV9,-,13
TGCGCCAGCAGCTTCTCCGGGGGCGGCTACACCTTC,CASSFSGGGYTF,TRBJ1-2,-,TRBV5-1,-,12